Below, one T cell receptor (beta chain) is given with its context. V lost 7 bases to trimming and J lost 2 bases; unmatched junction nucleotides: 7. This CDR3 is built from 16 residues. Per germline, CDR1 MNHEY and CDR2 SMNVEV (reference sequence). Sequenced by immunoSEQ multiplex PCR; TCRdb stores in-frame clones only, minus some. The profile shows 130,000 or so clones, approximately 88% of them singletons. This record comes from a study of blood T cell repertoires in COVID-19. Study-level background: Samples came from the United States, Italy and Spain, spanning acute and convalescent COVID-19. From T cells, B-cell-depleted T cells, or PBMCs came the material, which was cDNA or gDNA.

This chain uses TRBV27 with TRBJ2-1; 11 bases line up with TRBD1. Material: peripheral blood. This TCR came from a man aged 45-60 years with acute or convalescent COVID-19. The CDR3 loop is CASTTRGQGAYNEQFF. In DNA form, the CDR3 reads TGTGCCAGCACCACCCGGGGACAGGGGGCCTACAATGAGCAGTTCTTC.